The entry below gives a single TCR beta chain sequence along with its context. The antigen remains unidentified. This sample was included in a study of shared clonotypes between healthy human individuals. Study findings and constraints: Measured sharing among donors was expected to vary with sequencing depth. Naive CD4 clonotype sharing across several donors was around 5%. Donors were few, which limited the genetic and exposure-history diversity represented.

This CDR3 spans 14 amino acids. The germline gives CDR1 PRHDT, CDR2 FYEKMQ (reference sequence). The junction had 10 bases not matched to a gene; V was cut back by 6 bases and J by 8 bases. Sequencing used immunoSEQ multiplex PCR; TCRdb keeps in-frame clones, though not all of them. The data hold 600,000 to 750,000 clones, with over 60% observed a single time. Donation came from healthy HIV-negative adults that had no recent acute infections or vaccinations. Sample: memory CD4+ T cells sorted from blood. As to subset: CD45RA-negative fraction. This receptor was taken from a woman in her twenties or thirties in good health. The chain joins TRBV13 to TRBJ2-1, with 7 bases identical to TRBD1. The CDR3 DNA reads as TGTGCCAGCAGTCGCGCCCCTACAGGGGATGAGCAGTTCTTC. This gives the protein CASSRAPTGDEQFF. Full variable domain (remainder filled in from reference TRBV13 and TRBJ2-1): AAGVIQSPRHLIKEKRETATLKCYPIPRHDTVYWYQQGPGQDPQFLISFYEKMQSDKGSIPDRFSAQQFSDYHSELNMSSLELGDSALYFCASSRAPTGDEQFFGPGTRLTVL.